Below, one T cell receptor (beta chain) is given with its context. Its specificity is not known. The data are from a study of OX40 agonist ivuxolimab in advanced cancers. About the research overall: Among those enrolled, mean age was approximately 60 years (range about 23 to 79) and over 70% were male. Findings and limits, study-wide: Clonal expansion among partial responders at 0.1-3.0 mg/kg ranked near the lowest.

The data were produced by immunoSEQ multiplex PCR, yet TCRdb's version contains in-frame clones alone and is incomplete. Here the sample spans 95,000 to 150,000 clones, roughly 95% being singletons. V was cut by 3 bases and J by 1 base, with 13 bases left in between. There are 16 residues in the CDR3. The V gene's germline CDR1 is LNHDA and CDR2 SQIVND (reference sequence). The chain is built from TRBV19 and TRBJ1-5; maybe TRBD1 (6 bases). The sample consisted of CD4+ or CD8+ T cells sorted from blood, taken in a trial of the OX40 agonist ivuxolimab. The receptor's source is an adult with an advanced solid tumor such as melanoma, head and neck, liver or kidney cancer. The CDR3 region is CASSIRGARSNQPQHF. The CDR3 nucleotides read TGTGCCAGTAGTATTCGGGGGGCAAGAAGCAATCAGCCCCAGCATTTT.